This T cell receptor (beta chain) was captured in a study of CD8 T cells in Susac syndrome. On the study more broadly: Within the sequenced Susac syndrome patient group, five or six exhibited active disease and under 10 were in remission.

This CDR3 comprises 15 residues. The germline V and J ends were trimmed by 1 base and 1 base, with 10 bases remaining between them. CDR1 and CDR2 from the germline V gene are LNHNV and YYDKDF (reference sequence). An input of about 0.5 to 1 ug of RNA was subjected to reverse transcription using random hexamers. MiXCR, applied by TCRdb to the immunoSEQ multiplex PCR reads, yields one record per CDR3 protein. The sample has fewer than 200,000 distinct CDR3 sequences, roughly 94% seen once. The V gene is TRBV15, the J gene TRBJ1-2; D uncertain. This TCR was sampled from a human donor with Susac syndrome. Sequenced input: CD4+ T cells from PBMCs. The CDR3 sequence: CATSRGAGSNYGYTF. CDR3 DNA: TGTGCCACCAGCAGAGGCGCCGGGAGTAACTATGGCTACACCTTC.